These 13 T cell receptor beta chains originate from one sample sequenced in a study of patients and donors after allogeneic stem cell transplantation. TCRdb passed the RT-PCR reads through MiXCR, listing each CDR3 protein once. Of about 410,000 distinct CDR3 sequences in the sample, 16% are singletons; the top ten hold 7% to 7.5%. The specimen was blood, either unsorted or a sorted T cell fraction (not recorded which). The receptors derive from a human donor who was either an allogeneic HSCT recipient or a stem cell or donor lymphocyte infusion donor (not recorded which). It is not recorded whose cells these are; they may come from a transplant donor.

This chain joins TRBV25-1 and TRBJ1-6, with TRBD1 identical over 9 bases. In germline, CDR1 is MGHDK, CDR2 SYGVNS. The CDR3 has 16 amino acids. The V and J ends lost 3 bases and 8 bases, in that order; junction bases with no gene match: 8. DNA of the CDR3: TGTGCCAGCAGTGACAATTTGGGGACAGGGCATTCACCCCTCCACTTT. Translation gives CASSDNLGTGHSPLHF.

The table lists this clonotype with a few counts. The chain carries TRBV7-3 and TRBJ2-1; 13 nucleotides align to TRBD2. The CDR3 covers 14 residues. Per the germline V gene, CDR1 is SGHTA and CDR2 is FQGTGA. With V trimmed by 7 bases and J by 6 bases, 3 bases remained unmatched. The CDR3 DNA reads TGTGCCAGCATCCGGACTAGCGGGAGCAATGAGCAGTTCTTC. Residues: CASIRTSGSNEQFF.

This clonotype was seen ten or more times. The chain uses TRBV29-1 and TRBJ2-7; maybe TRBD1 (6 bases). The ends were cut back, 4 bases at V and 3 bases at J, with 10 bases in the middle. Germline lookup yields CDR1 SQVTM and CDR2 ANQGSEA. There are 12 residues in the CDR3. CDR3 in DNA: TGCAGCGTTGGTAGGACAGTCTACGAGCAGTACTTC. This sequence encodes CSVGRTVYEQYF.

DNA of the CDR3: TGCGCCAGCAGCCAAGATTGGGGTGGGAACACTGAAGCTTTCTTT. Its translation: CASSQDWGGNTEAFF. The genes are TRBV4-1 and TRBJ1-1; D gene ambiguous. V was pared by 0 bases and J by 1 base, with 9 bases between. The CDR3 extends over 15 amino acids. CDR1 and CDR2 (germline): MGHRA, YSYEKL.

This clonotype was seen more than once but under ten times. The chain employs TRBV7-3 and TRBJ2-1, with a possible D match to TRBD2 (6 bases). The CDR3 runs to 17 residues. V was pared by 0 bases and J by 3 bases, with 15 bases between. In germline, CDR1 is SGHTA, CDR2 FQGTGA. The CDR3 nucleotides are TGTGCCAGCAGCTTAACGAACAGGAGGGACTTCTACAATGAGCAGTTCTTC. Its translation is CASSLTNRRDFYNEQFF.

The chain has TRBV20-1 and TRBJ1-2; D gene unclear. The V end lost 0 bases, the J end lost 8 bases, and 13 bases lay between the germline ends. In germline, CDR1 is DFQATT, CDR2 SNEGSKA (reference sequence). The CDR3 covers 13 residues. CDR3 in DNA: TGCAGTGCTAGAGAAGAGACGACGCGGGGCTACACCTTC. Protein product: CSAREETTRGYTF.

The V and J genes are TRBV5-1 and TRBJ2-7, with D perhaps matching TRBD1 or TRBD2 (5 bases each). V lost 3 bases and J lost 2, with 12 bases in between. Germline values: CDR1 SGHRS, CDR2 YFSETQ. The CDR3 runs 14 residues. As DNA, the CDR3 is TGCGCCAGCAGCTCCGGGACGGATACCTACGAGCAGTACTTC. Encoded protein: CASSSGTDTYEQYF. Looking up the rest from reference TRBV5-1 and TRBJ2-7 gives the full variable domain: KAGVTQTPRYLIKTRGQQVTLSCSPISGHRSVSWYQQTPGQGLQFLFEYFSETQRNKGNFPGRFSGRQFSNSRSEMNVSTLELGDSALYLCASSSGTDTYEQYFGPGTRLTVT.

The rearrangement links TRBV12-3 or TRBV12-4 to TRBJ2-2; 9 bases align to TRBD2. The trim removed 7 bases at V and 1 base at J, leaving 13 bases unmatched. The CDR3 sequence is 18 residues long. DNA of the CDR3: TGTGCCAGCACTCCCTCGCTAGCGGGAAGAAAGAACACCGGGGAGCTGTTTTTT. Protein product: CASTPSLAGRKNTGELFF.

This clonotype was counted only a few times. DNA of the CDR3: TGTGCCAGCAGCCGGGACACCCCTCGGGATACGCAGTATTTT. This codes for CASSRDTPRDTQYF. The V and J genes are TRBV6-1 and TRBJ2-3, with TRBD1 as a possible D gene (6 bases). The CDR3 extends over 14 amino acids. Trimming shortened V by 6 bases and J by 6 bases, and 16 bases separated the two germline ends. Germline V gives CDR1 MNHNS, CDR2 SASEGT.

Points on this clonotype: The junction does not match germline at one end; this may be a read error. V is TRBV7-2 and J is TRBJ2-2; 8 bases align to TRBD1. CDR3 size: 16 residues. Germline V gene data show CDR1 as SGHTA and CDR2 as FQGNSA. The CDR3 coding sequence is TGTGCCAGTAGCTTATCAGGGGGCGGAAGAACCGGGGAGCTGTTTTTT. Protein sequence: CASSLSGGGRTGELFF.

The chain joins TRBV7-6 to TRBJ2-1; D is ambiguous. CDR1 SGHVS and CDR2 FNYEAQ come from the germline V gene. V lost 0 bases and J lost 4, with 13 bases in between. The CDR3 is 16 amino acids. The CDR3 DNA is TGTGCCAGCAGCTTAGCAGCGTCGGGCTTTTACAATGAGCAGTTCTTC. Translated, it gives CASSLAASGFYNEQFF.

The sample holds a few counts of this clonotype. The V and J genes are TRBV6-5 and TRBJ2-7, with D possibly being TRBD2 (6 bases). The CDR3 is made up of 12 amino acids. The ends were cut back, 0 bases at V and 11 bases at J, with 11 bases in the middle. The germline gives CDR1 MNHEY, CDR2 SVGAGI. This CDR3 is CASSYSGKREYF. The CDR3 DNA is TGTGCCAGCAGTTACTCAGGGAAGCGGGAGTACTTC.

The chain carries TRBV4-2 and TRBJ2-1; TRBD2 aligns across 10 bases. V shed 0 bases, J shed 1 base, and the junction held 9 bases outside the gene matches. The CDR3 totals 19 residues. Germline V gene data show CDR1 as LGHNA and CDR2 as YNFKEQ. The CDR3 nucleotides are TGTGCCAGCAGCCAAGATGCCAGCGGGAGGGCAGCGTCCTACAATGAGCAGTTCTTC. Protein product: CASSQDASGRAASYNEQFF.